Listed here are 13 T cell receptor beta chains from one sample, sequenced in a study of cytomegalovirus exposure and HLA in healthy donors. PCR amplification relied on 60 Vbeta primers (plus 13 Jbeta primers). Produced via immunoSEQ multiplex PCR; TCRdb's table is partial and in-frame only. Of 55,000 to 80,000 clones in the sample, 65% to 75% were seen once. Sequenced input: PBMCs. These receptors were collected from a man in his fifties or sixties in good health and CMV-seropositive.

A note on this clone: Being one base from a much bigger clone, this may be a read error. Lacking the conserved final phenylalanine or tryptophan, this CDR3 likely reflects a read error. At the DNA level, this CDR3 is encoded by other sequences in the same sample as well. This chain links TRBV4-1 with TRBJ1-2; 9 bases match TRBD1. This CDR3 is 15 amino acids long. CDR1 and CDR2 (germline): MGHRA, YSYEKL. With V trimmed by 3 bases and J by 7 bases, 9 bases remained unmatched. The CDR3 region has the DNA TGCGCCAGCAGCCACGAGGACAGGGGCTTGAGTGGCTACACCGTC. Its translation is CASSHEDRGLSGYTV.

The chain couples TRBV15 to TRBJ1-5, with D uncertain. The CDR3 is made up of 11 amino acids. V gave up 3 bases and J gave up 9 bases, with 6 bases separating them. Germline values: CDR1 LNHNV, CDR2 YYDKDF (reference sequence). The CDR3 DNA follows: TGTGCCACCAGCAGTCCCGGGCCCCAGCATTTT. Protein: CATSSPGPQHF.

The gene calls are TRBV15 and TRBJ1-5; D unresolved. CDR1 and CDR2 (germline): LNHNV, YYDKDF (reference sequence). This CDR3 is 13 amino acids long. With 0 bases removed from V and 4 bases from J, the gap between germline ends came to 4 bases. This CDR3 is CATSRDRNQPQHF. CDR3 nucleotides: TGTGCCACCAGCAGAGATCGGAATCAGCCCCAGCATTTT.

This clone has just a few counts. The genes are TRBV7-8 and TRBJ1-2, with D maybe TRBD1 (6 bases). Trimming left V 3 bases short and J 3 bases short, with 8 bases between. This CDR3 comprises 13 residues. Germline V gives CDR1 SGHVS, CDR2 FQNEAQ. The CDR3 sequence: CASSFNRDYGYTF. CDR3 in DNA: TGTGCCAGCAGCTTCAACAGGGACTATGGCTACACCTTC.

In regard to this clone: The junction shows a germline mismatch at one end, possibly a read error. The chain employs TRBV5-1 and TRBJ2-1; 15 bases agree with TRBD2. The CDR3 runs 15 residues. Germline lookup yields CDR1 SGHRS and CDR2 YFSETQ. In DNA form, the CDR3 reads TGCGCCAGCAGCTCCGGACTAGCGGGAGGGGCTGAGCGGTTCTTC. Its translation: CASSSGLAGGAERFF.

The rearrangement links TRBV27 to TRBJ2-7; 8 positions agree with TRBD2. The ends lost 3 bases at V and 5 bases at J; junction bases unmatched: 9. In germline, CDR1 is MNHEY, CDR2 SMNVEV (reference sequence). The CDR3 loop spans 15 amino acids. CDR3 DNA sequence: TGTGCCAGCAGTTTCAGGTCTAGCGGGCTCAACGAGCAGTACTTC. Residues: CASSFRSSGLNEQYF.

V gene TRBV7-8 combines with J gene TRBJ1-1, with D maybe TRBD1 (6 bases). CDR3 length: 14 residues. Germline V gene sequence: CDR1 SGHVS, CDR2 FQNEAQ. The V and J ends lost 5 bases and 7 bases respectively, with 17 bases between them. The CDR3 nucleotides read TGTGCCAGCAGCGCCGATCGAGGGGGGGGTGAAGCTTTCTTT. It encodes CASSADRGGGEAFF.

This clone was found once. V usage is TRBV30 and J usage is TRBJ2-6, with D uncertain. The CDR3 loop spans 15 amino acids. Trimming removed 5 bases at V and 3 bases at J, with 14 bases between. Looked up from germline, CDR1 is GTSNPN and CDR2 is SVGIG (reference sequence). The DNA for the CDR3 is TGTGCCTGGGCCCCCATTGGCTTTGGGGCCAACGTCCTGACTTTC. It yields the protein CAWAPIGFGANVLTF.

This sequence joins TRBV7-9 and TRBJ2-3; possibly TRBD1 for D (5 bases). The germline V and J ends were trimmed by 1 base and 1 base, with 9 bases remaining between them. This CDR3 has 15 amino acids. Germline CDR1 SEHNR, CDR2 FQNEAQ (reference sequence). In nucleotides, the CDR3 is TGTGCCAGCAGCTTAGACCGCAGGGGCACAGATACGCAGTATTTT. Protein product: CASSLDRRGTDTQYF.

The chain has TRBV5-1 and TRBJ2-1; 9 bases fit TRBD1. This CDR3 is built from 14 residues. CDR1 is SGHRS, CDR2 YFSETQ, per germline. V lost 4 bases and J lost 5; bases outside the gene matches: 4. CDR3 sequence: CASSLRDRDNEQFF. CDR3 bases: TGCGCCAGCAGCCTCCGGGACAGGGACAATGAGCAGTTCTTC.

The CDR3 sequence: CASSLITGNTGELFF. CDR3 DNA: TGCGCCAGCAGCTTAATCACAGGGAACACCGGGGAGCTGTTTTTT. The gene calls are TRBV4-1 and TRBJ2-2, with TRBD1 as a possible D gene (5 bases). The CDR3 loop spans 15 amino acids. Per germline, CDR1 MGHRA and CDR2 YSYEKL. Trimming pared 5 bases from V and 1 base from J, leaving 11 bases between.

The V and J genes are TRBV7-2 and TRBJ2-5; D is ambiguous. V gave up 5 bases and J gave up 3 bases, with 4 bases separating them. This CDR3 contains 11 residues. Germline loops: CDR1 SGHTA, CDR2 FQGNSA. The CDR3 loop reads CASSPKETQYF. CDR3 coding DNA: TGTGCCAGCAGCCCCAAAGAGACCCAGTACTTC.

The CDR3 coding sequence is TGTGCCAGCAGCTTGAGGAGGGGGCGGGAGCCCCAGCATTTT. As protein: CASSLRRGREPQHF. The chain joins TRBV5-8 to TRBJ1-5, with 7 bases that match TRBD1. Germline CDR1 and CDR2: SGHTS and YDEGEE. CDR3 size: 14 residues. Losses at the gene ends were 1 base for V and 8 bases for J; bases not matched to a gene: 6.